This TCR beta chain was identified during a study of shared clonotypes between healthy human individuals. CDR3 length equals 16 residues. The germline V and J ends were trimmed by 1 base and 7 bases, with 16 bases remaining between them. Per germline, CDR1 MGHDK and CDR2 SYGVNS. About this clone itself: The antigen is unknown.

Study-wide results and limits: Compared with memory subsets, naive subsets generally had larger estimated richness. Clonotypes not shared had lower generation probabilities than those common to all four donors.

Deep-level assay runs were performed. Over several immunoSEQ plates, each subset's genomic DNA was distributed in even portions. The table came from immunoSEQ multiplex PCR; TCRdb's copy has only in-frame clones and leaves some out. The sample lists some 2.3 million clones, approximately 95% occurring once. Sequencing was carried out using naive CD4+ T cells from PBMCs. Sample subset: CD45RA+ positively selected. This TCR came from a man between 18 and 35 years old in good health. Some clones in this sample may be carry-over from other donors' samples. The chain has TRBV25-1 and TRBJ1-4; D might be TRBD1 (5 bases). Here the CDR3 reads CASSELSGLGGEKLFF. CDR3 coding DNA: TGTGCCAGCAGTGAATTGAGTGGGCTGGGGGGTGAAAAACTGTTTTTT. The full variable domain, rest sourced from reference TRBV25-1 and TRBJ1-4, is EADIYQTPRYLVIGTGKKITLECSQTMGHDKMYWYQQDPGMELHLIHYSYGVNSTEKGDLSSESTVSRIRTEHFPLTLESARPSHTSQYLCASSELSGLGGEKLFFGSGTQLSVL.